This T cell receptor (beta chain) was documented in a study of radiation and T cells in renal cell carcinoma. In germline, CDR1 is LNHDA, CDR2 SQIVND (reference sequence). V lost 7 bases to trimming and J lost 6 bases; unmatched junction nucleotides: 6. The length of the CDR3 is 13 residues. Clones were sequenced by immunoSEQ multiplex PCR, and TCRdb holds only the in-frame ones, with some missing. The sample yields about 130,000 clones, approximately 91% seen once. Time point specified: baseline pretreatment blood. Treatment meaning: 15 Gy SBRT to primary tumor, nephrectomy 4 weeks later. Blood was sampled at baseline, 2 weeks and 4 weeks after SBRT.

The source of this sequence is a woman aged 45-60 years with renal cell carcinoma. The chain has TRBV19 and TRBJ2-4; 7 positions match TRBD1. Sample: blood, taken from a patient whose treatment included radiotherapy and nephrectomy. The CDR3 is CASKGTAVNIQYF. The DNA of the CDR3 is TGTGCCAGTAAGGGGACAGCTGTAAACATTCAGTACTTC.